The sequence of this TCR beta chain was determined in a study of regulatory T cells in long-lasting Graves disease. This clonotype appeared many times. The TCR beta library used iRepertoire HTBI primers with Arm-PCR amplification of CDR3. MiXCR, applied by TCRdb to the multiplex PCR reads, yields one record per CDR3 protein. The sample carries more than 400,000 distinct CDR3 sequences, roughly 15% recorded once. Noted time point: newly diagnosed GD, antithyroid drugs for less than 3 months. The authors made the TCR library using RNA they extracted from PBMCs. Germline values: CDR1 SEHNR, CDR2 FQNEAQ (reference sequence). The CDR3 contains 16 residues. V lost 7 bases, J lost 7 bases, and 16 bases stayed unmatched. This same sample was also part of a study on T cells in Graves' hyperthyroidism and ophthalmopathy.

Sequences were derived from peripheral blood mononuclear cells (PBMCs), sampled at new diagnosis, from a patient treated with antithyroid drugs. The chain has TRBV7-9 and TRBJ2-1, with TRBD2 matching over 7 bases. The TCR sequence derives from a woman younger than 45 with Graves disease. The CDR3 sequence: CASTPRAGEGFNEQFF. DNA of the CDR3: TGTGCCAGCACCCCGAGGGCGGGAGAGGGATTTAATGAGCAGTTCTTC. The full variable domain, its missing parts supplied by reference TRBV7-9 and TRBJ2-1, is DTGVSQNPRHKITKRGQNVTFRCDPISEHNRLYWYRQTLGQGPEFLTYFQNEAQLEKSRLLSDRFSAERPKGSFSTLEIQRTEQGDSAMYLCASTPRAGEGFNEQFFGPGTRLTVL.